The 22 T cell receptor beta chains below all came from one sample that was sequenced in a study of T cells in Graves' hyperthyroidism and ophthalmopathy. The CDR3 regions of TCR beta were amplified from RNA transcripts. A first-round RT-PCR of the TCR CDR3 used the HTBI primer set. In TCRdb, the multiplex PCR reads were re-called with MiXCR into one record per CDR3 protein. Here the sample spans fewer than 900,000 distinct CDR3 sequences, about a sixth being singletons. The material sequenced was blood. All receptors come from a man aged 18-30 years with Graves' hyperthyroidism.

This clonotype has ten or more counts. The chain links TRBV5-1 to TRBJ2-1; 11 nucleotides match TRBD2. The germline gives CDR1 SGHRS, CDR2 YFSETQ. Unmatched junction bases numbered 11, after V lost 4 bases and J lost 8 bases. The CDR3 length is 16 residues. The CDR3 protein is CASSQMTSGIRDEQFF. CDR3 DNA: TGCGCCAGCAGCCAAATGACTAGCGGGATCAGGGATGAGCAGTTCTTC.

The CDR3 sequence is CASSVALGQLYEQYF. CDR3 in DNA: TGTGCCAGCAGCGTAGCCTTGGGACAGCTTTACGAGCAGTACTTC. The V gene is TRBV9, the J gene TRBJ2-7, with 7 bases lining up with TRBD1. V shed 0 bases, J shed 4 bases, and the junction held 7 bases outside the gene matches. Germline CDR1 and CDR2: SGDLS and YYNGEE. CDR3 length: 15 amino acids.

This clonotype has only a few counts. The chain uses TRBV7-9 and TRBJ1-2; no reliable D call. V lost 7 bases, J lost 4 bases, and 10 bases lay in between. Looked up from germline, CDR1 is SEHNR and CDR2 is FQNEAQ (reference sequence). There are 12 residues in the CDR3. CDR3 protein: CASTSSLYGYTF. In DNA form, the CDR3 reads TGTGCCAGCACCAGCAGCCTCTATGGCTACACCTTC.

In this sample, this clonotype turned up many times. The V call is TRBV10-3, the J call TRBJ1-1, with D perhaps matching TRBD1 (5 bases). Trimming cost V 2 bases and J 2 bases, with 18 bases left between them. The germline gives CDR1 ENHRY, CDR2 SYGVKD. The CDR3 runs 17 residues. The CDR3 nucleotides are TGTGCCATCAGTGAGAGGGTGCTATTGGACAATAACACTGAAGCTTTCTTT. It codes for CAISERVLLDNNTEAFF.

The chain employs TRBV7-9 and TRBJ2-7, with D hard to call. Trimming removed 2 bases at V and 2 bases at J, with 10 bases between. The CDR3 has 14 amino acids. From germline, CDR1 is SEHNR and CDR2 FQNEAQ (reference sequence). This CDR3 is CASSLSTLAYEQYF. For the CDR3, the DNA is TGTGCCAGCAGCTTATCCACCCTAGCCTACGAGCAGTACTTC.

The rearrangement links TRBV20-1 to TRBJ2-3, with 8 positions matching TRBD2. Germline assignment: CDR1 DFQATT and CDR2 SNEGSKA (reference sequence). V shed 3 bases, J shed 8 bases, and the junction held 19 bases outside the gene matches. This CDR3 spans 17 amino acids. Here the CDR3 reads CSASYPGTSEGLGTQYF. The CDR3 DNA reads as TGCAGTGCTAGCTACCCCGGGACTAGTGAAGGTCTCGGTACGCAGTATTTT.

This clonotype has more than one count but fewer than ten. The rearrangement joins TRBV6-1 to TRBJ2-2; D is perhaps TRBD1 or TRBD2 (5 bases each). Germline assignment: CDR1 MNHNS and CDR2 SASEGT. The V end was cut by 2 bases, the J end by 3 bases, with 16 bases between. This CDR3 spans 17 amino acids. CDR3 nucleotide sequence: TGTGCCAGCAGTGAAAGCAGGGTAGGGAGAGACACCGGGGAGCTGTTTTTT. Translation gives CASSESRVGRDTGELFF.

The rearrangement uses TRBV12-3 or TRBV12-4 and TRBJ2-3; D may correspond to TRBD1 or TRBD2 (5 bases each). This CDR3 contains 17 residues. V lost 5 bases and J 2 bases, leaving 20 bases between the germline ends. This chain's CDR3 is CASSPTRDRGFTDTQYF. Written as DNA, the CDR3 is TGTGCCAGCAGTCCCACCCGGGACCGCGGATTCACAGATACGCAGTATTTT.

This clonotype was picked up many times. The chain combines TRBV28 with TRBJ2-4; 9 nucleotides match TRBD1. With 6 bases clipped from V and 4 bases from J, the junction kept 7 bases outside the gene matches. The CDR3 runs to 15 residues. Germline CDR1 MDHEN, CDR2 SYDVKM. CDR3 sequence: CASSTAGTGKNIQYF. CDR3 bases: TGTGCCAGCAGCACAGCCGGGACAGGGAAAAACATTCAGTACTTC.

This clonotype was seen many times. The rearrangement uses TRBV28 and TRBJ2-7; D may correspond to TRBD1 or TRBD2 (5 bases each). Germline V CDR1 and CDR2: MDHEN, SYDVKM. The germline V and J ends were trimmed by 5 bases and 3 bases, with 11 bases remaining between them. The CDR3 is 13 residues long. The CDR3 nucleotides read TGTGCCAGCAGTCCGGGACGACACTACGAGCAGTACTTC. This gives the protein CASSPGRHYEQYF.

J is TRBJ1-4 and V is TRBV7-8, with a weak D call TRBD1 (5 bases). Germline CDR1 and CDR2: SGHVS and FQNEAQ. Trimming took 3 bases from V and 7 from J, leaving 18 bases between them. The CDR3 covers 16 residues. The DNA of the CDR3 is TGTGCCAGCAGCTTCTACCGGGACCTAAGAAGTGAAAAACTGTTTTTT. Translation gives CASSFYRDLRSEKLFF.

This chain uses TRBV10-3 with TRBJ1-1; D gene uncertain. The CDR3 is 12 residues long. CDR1 is ENHRY, CDR2 SYGVKD, per germline. Trimming pared 11 bases from V and 3 bases from J, leaving 13 bases between. The CDR3 DNA reads TGTGCCGCCGGGGTTTCCTACACTGAAGCTTTCTTT. This codes for CAAGVSYTEAFF.

This clonotype was seen at least ten times. The rearrangement links TRBV2 to TRBJ2-6; D ambiguous. Germline V CDR1 and CDR2: SNHLY, FYNNEI. V lost 2 bases and J lost 0, with 14 bases in between. The length of the CDR3 is 18 residues. DNA for the CDR3: TGTGCCAGCAGTGAACGATTTAAGACGGACTCTGGGGCCAACGTCCTGACTTTC. Encoded protein: CASSERFKTDSGANVLTF.

The chain uses TRBV28 and TRBJ1-2, with D perhaps TRBD1 (6 bases). Germline CDR1 MDHEN, CDR2 SYDVKM. The CDR3 spans 14 residues. Between the trimmed V and J ends, which lost 5 bases and 11 bases, there was a span of 21 bases. As DNA, the CDR3 is TGTGCCAGCAGTACAGTTGGGACAAGGGCAGGTTACACCTTC. Translation: CASSTVGTRAGYTF.

This clonotype showed up just a few times. This sequence joins TRBV6-1 and TRBJ2-7; D perhaps matches TRBD1 (5 bases). V lost 6 bases and J lost 4, with 13 bases in between. The CDR3 loop spans 13 amino acids. CDR1 and CDR2 (germline): MNHNS, SASEGT. The CDR3 is CASRLSGRYEQYF. The CDR3 coding sequence is TGTGCCAGCAGACTATCAGGGCGGTACGAGCAGTACTTC.

This clonotype occurred many times. In nucleotides, the CDR3 is TGTGCCAGCTCACCACCGCGGGGGGAGGATGGCTACACCTTC. This encodes CASSPPRGEDGYTF. The gene calls are TRBV18 and TRBJ1-2; perhaps TRBD1 as D (5 bases). From germline, CDR1 is KGHSH and CDR2 LQKENI. Trimming cost V 0 bases and J 6 bases, with 11 bases left between them. The length of the CDR3 is 14 residues.

J is TRBJ1-1 and V is TRBV6-2 or TRBV6-3; D is possibly TRBD1 (5 bases). The ends were cut back, 6 bases at V and 11 bases at J, with 22 bases in the middle. The CDR3 runs 14 residues. Per the germline V gene, CDR1 is MNHEY and CDR2 is SVGEGT. The CDR3 loop is CASRSIGGSLEAFF. The CDR3 region has the DNA TGTGCCAGCAGGAGTATTGGGGGGAGTTTAGAGGCTTTCTTT.

V and J are TRBV29-1 and TRBJ2-7, with D possibly TRBD1 on 5 matching bases. Germline CDR1 SQVTM, CDR2 ANQGSEA. V lost 5 bases, J lost 2 bases, and 13 bases lay in between. The CDR3 extends over 13 amino acids. CDR3: CSVKNRLTYEQYF. CDR3 nucleotide sequence: TGCAGCGTTAAAAACAGGTTAACCTACGAGCAGTACTTC.

This clonotype came up many times. The V call is TRBV20-1, the J call TRBJ2-7, with D possibly being TRBD2 (6 bases). Germline CDR1 DFQATT, CDR2 SNEGSKA (reference sequence). This CDR3 has 15 amino acids. V dropped 5 bases and J dropped 0 bases, with 17 bases sitting between them. For the CDR3, the DNA is TGCAGTGCTGAAGGCGGGACTCTTGCCTCCTACGAGCAGTACTTC. Amino acids: CSAEGGTLASYEQYF.

This clonotype was seen a handful of times. The chain links TRBV5-1 to TRBJ2-5; D may correspond to TRBD1 or TRBD2 (5 bases each). Germline V gene sequence: CDR1 SGHRS, CDR2 YFSETQ. This CDR3 is built from 13 residues. With 4 bases removed from V and 10 bases from J, the gap between germline ends came to 17 bases. This CDR3 is CASSLGTPNYQYF. CDR3 nucleotides: TGCGCCAGCAGCCTTGGGACCCCAAACTACCAGTACTTC. The full variable domain, with the rest looked up from reference TRBV5-1 and TRBJ2-5, is KAGVTQTPRYLIKTRGQQVTLSCSPISGHRSVSWYQQTPGQGLQFLFEYFSETQRNKGNFPGRFSGRQFSNSRSEMNVSTLELGDSALYLCASSLGTPNYQYFGPGTRLLVL.

The rearrangement joins TRBV30 to TRBJ2-3; TRBD2 aligns across 7 bases. The germline V gene has CDR1 GTSNPN and CDR2 SVGIG (reference sequence). This CDR3 spans 15 amino acids. The junction had 7 bases not matched to a gene; V was cut back by 2 bases and J by 2 bases. The CDR3 sequence is CAWSLLAAITDTQYF. CDR3 DNA: TGTGCCTGGAGTCTGCTAGCGGCGATCACAGATACGCAGTATTTT.

This chain joins TRBV5-5 and TRBJ2-2; no clear D. The CDR3 extends over 12 amino acids. V lost 0 bases, J lost 7 bases, and 4 bases lay in between. The germline V gene has CDR1 SGHKS and CDR2 YYEKEE (reference sequence). In DNA, the CDR3 is TGTGCCAGCAGCTTGGGGGACGGGGAGCTGTTTTTT. Translated: CASSLGDGELFF.